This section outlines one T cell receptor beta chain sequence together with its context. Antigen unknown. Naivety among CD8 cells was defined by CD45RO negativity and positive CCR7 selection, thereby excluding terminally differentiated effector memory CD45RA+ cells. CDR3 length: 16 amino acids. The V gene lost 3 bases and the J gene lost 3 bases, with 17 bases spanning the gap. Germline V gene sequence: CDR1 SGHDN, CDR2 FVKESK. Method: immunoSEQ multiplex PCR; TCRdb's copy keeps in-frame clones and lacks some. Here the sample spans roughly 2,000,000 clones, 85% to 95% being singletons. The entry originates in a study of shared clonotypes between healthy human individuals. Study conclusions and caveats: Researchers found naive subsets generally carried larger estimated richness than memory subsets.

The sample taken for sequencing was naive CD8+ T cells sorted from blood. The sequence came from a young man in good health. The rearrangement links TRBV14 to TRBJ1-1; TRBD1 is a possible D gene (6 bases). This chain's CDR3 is CASSHSDRLVYTEAFF. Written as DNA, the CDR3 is TGTGCCAGCAGCCATTCCGACAGGTTGGTGTACACTGAAGCTTTCTTT.